This T cell receptor (beta chain) emerged from a study of T cell changes during pregnancy in multiple sclerosis. The CDR3 loop spans 16 amino acids. Germline CDR1 MNHEY, CDR2 SMNVEV (reference sequence). V gave up 2 bases and J gave up 2 bases, with 14 bases separating them. Generated by immunoSEQ multiplex PCR, the TCRdb table keeps only in-frame clones and is missing some. The sample records tens of thousands of clones, about 89% being singletons. This TCR derives from a female donor with multiple sclerosis, enrolled in a pregnancy study. The rearrangement uses TRBV27 and TRBJ2-3, with D possibly being TRBD2 (5 bases). Specimen: CD8+ T cells from peripheral blood mononuclear cells, collected in the first trimester of pregnancy. The CDR3 loop is CASSLGFPGYTDTQYF. CDR3 coding DNA: TGTGCCAGCAGTTTAGGTTTCCCGGGATACACAGATACGCAGTATTTT.